This paragraph covers one T cell receptor beta chain sequence. The record originates from a study of cytomegalovirus exposure and HLA in healthy donors. This CDR3 has 17 residues. Losses at the gene ends were 3 bases for V and 5 bases for J; bases not matched to a gene: 8. The V gene's germline CDR1 is GTSNPN and CDR2 SVGIG (reference sequence). PCR was performed using 60 Vbeta and 13 Jbeta primers. The method was immunoSEQ multiplex PCR; TCRdb's version includes in-frame clones alone and lacks a portion of them. The repertoire consists of around 130,000 clones, with more than 70% occurring once and the leading ten covering over 0.9%.

This receptor was taken from a woman in her fifties or sixties in good health and CMV-seronegative. The sample consisted of PBMCs. This chain links TRBV30 with TRBJ2-3, with 16 bases matching TRBD2. The CDR3 region is CAWRKEGLAGGQDTQYF. CDR3 in DNA: TGTGCCTGGAGAAAAGAGGGACTAGCGGGGGGGCAAGATACGCAGTATTTT. Looking up the rest from reference TRBV30 and TRBJ2-3 gives the full variable domain: SQTIHQWPATLVQPVGSPLSLECTVEGTSNPNLYWYRQAAGRGLQLLFYSVGIGQISSEVPQNLSASRPQDRQFILSSKKLLLSDSGFYLCAWRKEGLAGGQDTQYFGPGTRLTVL.